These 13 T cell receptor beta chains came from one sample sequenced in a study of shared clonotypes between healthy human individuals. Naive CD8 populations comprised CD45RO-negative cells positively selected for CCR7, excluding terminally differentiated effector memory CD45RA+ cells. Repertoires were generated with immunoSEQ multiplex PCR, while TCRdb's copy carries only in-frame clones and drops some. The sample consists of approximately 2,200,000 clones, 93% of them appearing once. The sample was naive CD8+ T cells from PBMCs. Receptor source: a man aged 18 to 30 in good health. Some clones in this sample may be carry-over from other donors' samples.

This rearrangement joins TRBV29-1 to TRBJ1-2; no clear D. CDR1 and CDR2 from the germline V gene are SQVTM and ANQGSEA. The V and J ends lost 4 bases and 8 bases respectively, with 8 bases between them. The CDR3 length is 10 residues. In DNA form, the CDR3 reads TGCAGCGTTGGTTCAATAGGCTACACCTTC. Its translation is CSVGSIGYTF.

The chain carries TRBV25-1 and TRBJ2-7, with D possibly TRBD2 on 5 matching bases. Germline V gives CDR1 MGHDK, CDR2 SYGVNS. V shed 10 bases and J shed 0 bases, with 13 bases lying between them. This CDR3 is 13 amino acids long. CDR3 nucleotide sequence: TGTGCCACCGGAGGCCCTAGCTCCTACGAGCAGTACTTC. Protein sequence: CATGGPSSYEQYF.

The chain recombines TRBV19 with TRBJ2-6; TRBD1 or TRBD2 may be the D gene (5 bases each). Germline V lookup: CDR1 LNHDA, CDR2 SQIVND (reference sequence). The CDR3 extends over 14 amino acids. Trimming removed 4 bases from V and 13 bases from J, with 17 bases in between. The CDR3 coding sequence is TGTGCCAGTAGTAAAGGGACCGCTAGCAAGGTCCTGACTTTC. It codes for CASSKGTASKVLTF.

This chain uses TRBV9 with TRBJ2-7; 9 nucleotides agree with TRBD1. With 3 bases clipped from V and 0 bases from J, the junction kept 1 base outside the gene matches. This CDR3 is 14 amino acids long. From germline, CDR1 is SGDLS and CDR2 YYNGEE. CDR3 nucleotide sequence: TGTGCCAGCAGCGAGACAGGGGGCTCCTACGAGCAGTACTTC. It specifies CASSETGGSYEQYF.

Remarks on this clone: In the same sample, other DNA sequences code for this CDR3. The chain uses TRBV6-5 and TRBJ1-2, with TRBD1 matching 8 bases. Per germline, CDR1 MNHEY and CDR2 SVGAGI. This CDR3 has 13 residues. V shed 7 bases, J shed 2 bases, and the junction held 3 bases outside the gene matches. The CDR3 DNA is TGTGCCAGCACTGGACAGGGCAACTATGGCTACACCTTC. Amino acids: CASTGQGNYGYTF.

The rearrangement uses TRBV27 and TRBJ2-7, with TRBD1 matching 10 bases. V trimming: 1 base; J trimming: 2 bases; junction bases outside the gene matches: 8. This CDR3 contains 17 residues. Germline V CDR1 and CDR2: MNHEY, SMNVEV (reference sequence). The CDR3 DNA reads TGTGCCAGCAGTTTATTGGGACGGGACAGGGGACCCTACGAGCAGTACTTC. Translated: CASSLLGRDRGPYEQYF.

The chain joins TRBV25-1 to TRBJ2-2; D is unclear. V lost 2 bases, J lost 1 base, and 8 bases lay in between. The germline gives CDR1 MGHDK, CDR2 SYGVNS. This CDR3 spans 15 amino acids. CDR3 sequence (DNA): TGTGCCAGCAGTGAAGTTACAGAGAACACCGGGGAGCTGTTTTTT. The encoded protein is CASSEVTENTGELFF.

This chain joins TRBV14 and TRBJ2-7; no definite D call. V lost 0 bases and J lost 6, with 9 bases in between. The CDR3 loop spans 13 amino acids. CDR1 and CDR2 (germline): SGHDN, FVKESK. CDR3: CASSQEFRVEQYF. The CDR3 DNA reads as TGTGCCAGCAGCCAAGAATTTAGGGTCGAGCAGTACTTC.

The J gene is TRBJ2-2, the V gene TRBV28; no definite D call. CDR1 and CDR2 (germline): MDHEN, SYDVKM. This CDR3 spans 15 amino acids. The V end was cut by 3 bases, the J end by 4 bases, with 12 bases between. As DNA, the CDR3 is TGTGCCAGCAGTTTTGGGGATACGGGCACCGGGGAGCTGTTTTTT. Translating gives CASSFGDTGTGELFF.

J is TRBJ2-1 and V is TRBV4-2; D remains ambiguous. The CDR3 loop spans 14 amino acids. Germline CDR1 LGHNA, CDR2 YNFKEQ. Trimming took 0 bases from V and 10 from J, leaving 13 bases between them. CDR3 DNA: TGTGCCAGCAGCCAAGACACAGTCCTACTAGAGCAGTTCTTC. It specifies CASSQDTVLLEQFF.

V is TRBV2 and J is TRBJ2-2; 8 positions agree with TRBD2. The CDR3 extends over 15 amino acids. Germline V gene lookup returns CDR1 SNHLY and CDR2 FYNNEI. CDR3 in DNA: TGTGCTAATCGTGGCGGGGGGAGGGACACCGGGGAGCTGTTTTTT. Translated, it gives CANRGGGRDTGELFF.

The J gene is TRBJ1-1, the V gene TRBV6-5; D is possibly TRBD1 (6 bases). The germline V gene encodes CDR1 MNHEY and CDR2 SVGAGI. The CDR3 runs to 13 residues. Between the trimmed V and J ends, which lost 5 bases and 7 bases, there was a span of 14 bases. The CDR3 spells CASSGALQGEAFF. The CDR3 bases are TGTGCCAGCAGTGGGGCCCTACAGGGTGAAGCTTTCTTT.

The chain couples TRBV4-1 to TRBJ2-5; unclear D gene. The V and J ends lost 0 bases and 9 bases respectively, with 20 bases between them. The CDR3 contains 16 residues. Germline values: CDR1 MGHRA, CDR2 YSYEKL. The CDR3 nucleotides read TGCGCCAGCAGCCAAGATTTGGTTTCCCGGCATCAGGCCCAGTACTTC. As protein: CASSQDLVSRHQAQYF.